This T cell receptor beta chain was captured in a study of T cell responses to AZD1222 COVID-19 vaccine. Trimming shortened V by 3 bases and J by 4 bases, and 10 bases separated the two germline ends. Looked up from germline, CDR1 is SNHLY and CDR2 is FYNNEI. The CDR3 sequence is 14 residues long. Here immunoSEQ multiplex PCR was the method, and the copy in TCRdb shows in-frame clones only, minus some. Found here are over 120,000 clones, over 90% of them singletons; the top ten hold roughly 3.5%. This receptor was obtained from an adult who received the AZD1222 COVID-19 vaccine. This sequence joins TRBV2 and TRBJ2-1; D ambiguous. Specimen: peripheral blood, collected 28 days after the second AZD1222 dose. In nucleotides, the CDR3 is TGTGCCAGCAGTGATGGTATTGGGTACAATGAGCAGTTCTTC. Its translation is CASSDGIGYNEQFF.